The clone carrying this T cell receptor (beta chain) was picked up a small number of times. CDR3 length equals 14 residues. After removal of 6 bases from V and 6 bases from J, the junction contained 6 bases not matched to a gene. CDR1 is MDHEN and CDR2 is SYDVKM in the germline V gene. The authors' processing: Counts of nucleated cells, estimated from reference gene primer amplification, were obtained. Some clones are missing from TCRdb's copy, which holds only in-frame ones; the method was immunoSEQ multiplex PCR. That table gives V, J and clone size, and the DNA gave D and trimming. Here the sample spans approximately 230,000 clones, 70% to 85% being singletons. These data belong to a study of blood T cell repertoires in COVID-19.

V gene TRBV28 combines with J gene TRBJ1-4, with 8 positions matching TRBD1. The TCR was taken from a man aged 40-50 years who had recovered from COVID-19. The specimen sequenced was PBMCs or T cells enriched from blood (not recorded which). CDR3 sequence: CASSPGGSDEKLFF. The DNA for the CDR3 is TGTGCCAGCAGCCCAGGGGGCAGCGATGAAAAACTGTTTTTT. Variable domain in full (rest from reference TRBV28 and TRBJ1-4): DVKVTQSSRYLVKRTGEKVFLECVQDMDHENMFWYRQDPGLGLRLIYFSYDVKMKEKGDIPEGYSVSREKKERFSLILESASTNQTSMYLCASSPGGSDEKLFFGSGTQLSVL.